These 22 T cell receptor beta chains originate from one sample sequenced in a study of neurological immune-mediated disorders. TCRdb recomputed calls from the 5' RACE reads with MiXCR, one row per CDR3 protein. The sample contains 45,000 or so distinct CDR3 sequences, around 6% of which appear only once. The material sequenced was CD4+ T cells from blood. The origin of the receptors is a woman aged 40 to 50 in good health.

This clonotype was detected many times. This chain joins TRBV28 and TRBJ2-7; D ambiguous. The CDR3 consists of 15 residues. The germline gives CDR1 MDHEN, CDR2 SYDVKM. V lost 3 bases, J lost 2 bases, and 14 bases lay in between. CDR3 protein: CASSFIGATAYEQYF. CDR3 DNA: TGTGCCAGCAGTTTCATTGGCGCGACCGCCTACGAGCAGTACTTC.

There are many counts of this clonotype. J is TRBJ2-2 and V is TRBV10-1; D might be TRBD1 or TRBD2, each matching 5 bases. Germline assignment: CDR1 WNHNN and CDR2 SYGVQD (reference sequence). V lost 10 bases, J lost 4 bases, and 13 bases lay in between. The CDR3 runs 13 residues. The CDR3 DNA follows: TGCGCCACCTCTCGAGGGGCCACCGGGGAGCTGTTTTTT. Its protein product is CATSRGATGELFF.

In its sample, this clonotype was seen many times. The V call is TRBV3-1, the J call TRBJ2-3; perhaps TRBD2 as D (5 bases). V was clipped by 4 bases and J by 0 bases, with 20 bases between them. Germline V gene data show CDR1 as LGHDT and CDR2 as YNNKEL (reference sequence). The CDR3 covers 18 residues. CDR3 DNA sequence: TGTGCCAGCAGCCGAAGGATGAGGGCGATTGCTAGCACAGATACGCAGTATTTT. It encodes CASSRRMRAIASTDTQYF.

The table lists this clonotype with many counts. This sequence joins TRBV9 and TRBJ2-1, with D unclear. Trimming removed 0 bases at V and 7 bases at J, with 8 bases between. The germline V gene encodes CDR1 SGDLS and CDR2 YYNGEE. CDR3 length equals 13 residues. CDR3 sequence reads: CASSVVERNEQFF. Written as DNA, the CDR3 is TGTGCCAGCAGCGTAGTGGAGCGAAATGAGCAGTTCTTC.

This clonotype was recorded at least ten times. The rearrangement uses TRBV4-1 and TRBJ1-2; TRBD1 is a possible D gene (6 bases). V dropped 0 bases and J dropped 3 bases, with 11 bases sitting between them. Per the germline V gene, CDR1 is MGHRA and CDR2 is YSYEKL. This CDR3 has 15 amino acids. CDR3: CASSQEEGGDYGYTF. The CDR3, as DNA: TGCGCCAGCAGCCAAGAGGAGGGGGGCGACTATGGCTACACCTTC.

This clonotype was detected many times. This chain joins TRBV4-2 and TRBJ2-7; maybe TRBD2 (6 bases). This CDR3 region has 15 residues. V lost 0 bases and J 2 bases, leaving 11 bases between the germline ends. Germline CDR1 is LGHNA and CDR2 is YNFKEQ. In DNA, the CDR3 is TGTGCCAGCAGCCAAGAAGCGGCTAGCGCCTACGAGCAGTACTTC. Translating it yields CASSQEAASAYEQYF.

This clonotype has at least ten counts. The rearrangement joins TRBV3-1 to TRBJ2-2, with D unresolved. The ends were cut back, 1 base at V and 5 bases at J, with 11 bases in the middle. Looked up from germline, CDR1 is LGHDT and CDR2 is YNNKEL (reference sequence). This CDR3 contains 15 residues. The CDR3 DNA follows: TGTGCCAGCAGCCAAGGAGCAGGTCGTACCGGGGAGCTGTTTTTT. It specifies CASSQGAGRTGELFF.

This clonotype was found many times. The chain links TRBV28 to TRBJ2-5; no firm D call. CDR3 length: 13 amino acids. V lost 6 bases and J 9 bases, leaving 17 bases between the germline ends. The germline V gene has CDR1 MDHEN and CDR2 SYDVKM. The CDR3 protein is CASSTGKQSAQYF. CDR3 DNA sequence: TGTGCCAGCAGCACCGGTAAACAATCAGCCCAGTACTTC.

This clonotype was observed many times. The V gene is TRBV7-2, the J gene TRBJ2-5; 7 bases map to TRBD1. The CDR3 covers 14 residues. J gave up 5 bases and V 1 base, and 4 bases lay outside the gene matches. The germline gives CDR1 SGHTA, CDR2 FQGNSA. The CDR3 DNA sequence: TGTGCCAGCAGCTTAGGCTACAGGGGTGAGACCCAGTACTTC. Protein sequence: CASSLGYRGETQYF.

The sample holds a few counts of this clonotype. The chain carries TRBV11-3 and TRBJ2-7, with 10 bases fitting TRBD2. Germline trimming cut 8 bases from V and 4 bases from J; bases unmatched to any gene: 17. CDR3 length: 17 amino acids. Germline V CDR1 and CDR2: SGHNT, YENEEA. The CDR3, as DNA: TGTGCCAGCCGAAGAAGGGCCCTAGCGGGAGATCTGTACGAGCAGTACTTC. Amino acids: CASRRRALAGDLYEQYF.

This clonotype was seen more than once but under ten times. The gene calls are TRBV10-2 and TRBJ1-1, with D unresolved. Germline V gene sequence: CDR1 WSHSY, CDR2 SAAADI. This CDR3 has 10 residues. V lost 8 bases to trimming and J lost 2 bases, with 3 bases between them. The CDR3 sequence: CASRNTEAFF. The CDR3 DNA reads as TGCGCCAGCCGCAACACTGAAGCTTTCTTT.

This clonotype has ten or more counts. CDR3 sequence: CSASIGTEQFF. CDR3 in DNA: TGCAGTGCTAGTATCGGGACTGAGCAGTTCTTC. The rearrangement joins TRBV20-1 to TRBJ2-1; either TRBD1 or TRBD2 may supply D (5 bases each). Germline V gene data show CDR1 as DFQATT and CDR2 as SNEGSKA (reference sequence). The CDR3 length is 11 residues. V lost 3 bases and J lost 9, with 9 bases in between.

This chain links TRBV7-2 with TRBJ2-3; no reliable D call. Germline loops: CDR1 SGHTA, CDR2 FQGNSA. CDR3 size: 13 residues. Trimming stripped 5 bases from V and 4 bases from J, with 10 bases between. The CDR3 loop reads CASSQTPSDTQYF. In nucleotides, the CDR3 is TGTGCCAGCAGCCAAACCCCCTCAGATACGCAGTATTTT.

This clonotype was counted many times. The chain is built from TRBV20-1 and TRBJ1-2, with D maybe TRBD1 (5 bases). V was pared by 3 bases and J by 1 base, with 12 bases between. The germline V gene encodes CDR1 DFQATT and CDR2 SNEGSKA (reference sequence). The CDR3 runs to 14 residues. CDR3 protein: CSASGGADNYGYTF. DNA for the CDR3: TGCAGTGCTAGTGGTGGGGCGGATAACTATGGCTACACCTTC.

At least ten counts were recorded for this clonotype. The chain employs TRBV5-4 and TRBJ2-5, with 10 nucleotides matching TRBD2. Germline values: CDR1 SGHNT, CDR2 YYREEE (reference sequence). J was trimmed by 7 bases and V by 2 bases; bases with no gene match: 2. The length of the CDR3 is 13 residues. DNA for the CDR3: TGTGCCAGCAGCTTATGGACTAGCGGGACCCAGTACTTC. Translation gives CASSLWTSGTQYF.

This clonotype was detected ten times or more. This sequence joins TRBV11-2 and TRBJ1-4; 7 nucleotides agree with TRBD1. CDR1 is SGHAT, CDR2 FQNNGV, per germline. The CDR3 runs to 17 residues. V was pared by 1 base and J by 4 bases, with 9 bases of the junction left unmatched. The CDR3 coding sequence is TGTGCCAGCAGCTTAGGGAGAAACAGGGGCGGTAATGAAAAACTGTTTTTT. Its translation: CASSLGRNRGGNEKLFF. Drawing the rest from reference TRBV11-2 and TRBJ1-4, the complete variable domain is EAGVAQSPRYKIIEKRQSVAFWCNPISGHATLYWYQQILGQGPKLLIQFQNNGVVDDSQLPKDRFSAERLKGVDSTLKIQPAKLEDSAVYLCASSLGRNRGGNEKLFFGSGTQLSVL.

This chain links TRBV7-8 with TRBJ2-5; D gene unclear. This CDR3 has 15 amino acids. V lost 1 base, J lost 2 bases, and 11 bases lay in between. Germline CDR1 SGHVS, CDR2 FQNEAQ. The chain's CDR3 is CASSLVSVPQETQYF. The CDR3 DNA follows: TGTGCCAGCAGCTTAGTCAGCGTGCCACAAGAGACCCAGTACTTC.

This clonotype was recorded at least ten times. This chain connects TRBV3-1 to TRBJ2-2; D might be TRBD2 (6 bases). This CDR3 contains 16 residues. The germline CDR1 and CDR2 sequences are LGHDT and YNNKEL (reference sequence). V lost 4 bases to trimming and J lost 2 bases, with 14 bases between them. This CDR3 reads CASSRGGWANTGELFF. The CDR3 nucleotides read TGTGCCAGCAGCCGAGGAGGGTGGGCCAACACCGGGGAGCTGTTTTTT.

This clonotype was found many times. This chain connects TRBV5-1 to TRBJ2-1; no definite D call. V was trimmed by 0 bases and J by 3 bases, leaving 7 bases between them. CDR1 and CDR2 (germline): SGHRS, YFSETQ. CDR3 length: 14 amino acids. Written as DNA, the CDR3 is TGCGCCAGCAGCTTGGGGCAGCTCTACAATGAGCAGTTCTTC. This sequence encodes CASSLGQLYNEQFF.

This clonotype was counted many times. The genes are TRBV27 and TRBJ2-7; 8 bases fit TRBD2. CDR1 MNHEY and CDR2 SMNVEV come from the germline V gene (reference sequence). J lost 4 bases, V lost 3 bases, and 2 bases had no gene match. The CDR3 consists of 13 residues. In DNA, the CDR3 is TGTGCCAGCAGTTTTGGCGGGAGGTACGAGCAGTACTTC. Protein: CASSFGGRYEQYF.

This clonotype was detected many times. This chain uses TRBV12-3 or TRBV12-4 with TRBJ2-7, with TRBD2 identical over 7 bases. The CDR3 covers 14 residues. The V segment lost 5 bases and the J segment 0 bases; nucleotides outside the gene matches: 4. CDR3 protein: CASSRSGFSYEQYF. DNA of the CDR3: TGTGCCAGCAGTCGTAGCGGGTTCTCCTACGAGCAGTACTTC.

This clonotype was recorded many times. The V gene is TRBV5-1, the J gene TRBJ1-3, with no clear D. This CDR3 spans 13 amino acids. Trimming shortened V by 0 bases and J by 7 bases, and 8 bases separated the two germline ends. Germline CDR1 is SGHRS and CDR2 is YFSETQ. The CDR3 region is CASSLDGSNTIYF. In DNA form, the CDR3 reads TGCGCCAGCAGCTTGGATGGCTCGAACACCATATATTTT.